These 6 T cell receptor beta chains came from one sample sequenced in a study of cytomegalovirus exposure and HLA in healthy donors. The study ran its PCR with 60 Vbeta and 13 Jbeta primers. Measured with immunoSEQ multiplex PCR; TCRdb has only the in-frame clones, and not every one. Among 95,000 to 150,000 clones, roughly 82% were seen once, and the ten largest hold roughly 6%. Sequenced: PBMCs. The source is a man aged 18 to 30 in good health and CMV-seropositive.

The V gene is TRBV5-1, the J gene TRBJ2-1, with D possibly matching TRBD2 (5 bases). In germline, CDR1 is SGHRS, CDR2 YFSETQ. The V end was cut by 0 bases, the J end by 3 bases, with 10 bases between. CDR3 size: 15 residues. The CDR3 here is CASSLESGGYNEQFF. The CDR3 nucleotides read TGCGCCAGCAGCTTGGAGAGCGGTGGCTACAATGAGCAGTTCTTC.

As DNA, the CDR3 is TGTGCCAGCAGCTTAAAAGCGGGGGGGCTCTCCTACAATGAGCAGTTCTTC. This sequence encodes CASSLKAGGLSYNEQFF. V and J are TRBV7-6 and TRBJ2-1; 10 bases match TRBD2. CDR3 length: 17 residues. Trimming removed 2 bases from V and 0 bases from J; junction bases left unmatched: 4. Germline V gives CDR1 SGHVS, CDR2 FNYEAQ.

The CDR3 region is CAISGGVAGSQETQYF. CDR3 nucleotides: TGTGCCATCAGTGGGGGAGTAGCGGGTTCACAAGAGACCCAGTACTTC. This chain connects TRBV10-3 to TRBJ2-5, with 7 bases lining up with TRBD2. From germline, CDR1 is ENHRY and CDR2 SYGVKD. The CDR3 has 16 residues. V was clipped by 4 bases and J by 2 bases; unmatched bases: 10.

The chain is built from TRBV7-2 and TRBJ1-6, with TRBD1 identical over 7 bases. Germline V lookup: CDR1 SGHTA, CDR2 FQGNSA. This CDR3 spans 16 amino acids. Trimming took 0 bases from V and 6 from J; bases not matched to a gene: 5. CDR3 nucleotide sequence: TGTGCCAGCAGCTTAGCGGGGACAGCTTCTAATTCACCCCTCCACTTT. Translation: CASSLAGTASNSPLHF.

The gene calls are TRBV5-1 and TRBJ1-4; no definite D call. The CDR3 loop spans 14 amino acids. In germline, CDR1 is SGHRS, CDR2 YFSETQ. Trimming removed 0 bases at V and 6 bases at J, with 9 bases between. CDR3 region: CASSLVGVDEKLFF. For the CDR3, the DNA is TGCGCCAGCAGCTTGGTAGGAGTCGATGAAAAACTGTTTTTT.

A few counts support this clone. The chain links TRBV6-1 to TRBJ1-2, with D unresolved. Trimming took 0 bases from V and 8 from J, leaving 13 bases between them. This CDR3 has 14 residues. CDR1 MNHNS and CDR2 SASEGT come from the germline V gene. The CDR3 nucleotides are TGTGCCAGCAGTGAAGCGCTAGGCCGGTGGGGCTACACCTTC. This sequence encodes CASSEALGRWGYTF.